Following are 24 T cell receptor beta chains from one sample sequenced in a study of cytomegalovirus exposure and HLA in healthy donors. The PCR made use of 60 Vbeta and 13 Jbeta primers. TCRdb's table, derived via immunoSEQ multiplex PCR, lists solely in-frame clones and lacks some. The table has more than 150,000 clones, about 85% seen once. Sequenced: PBMCs. Receptors originate from a young woman in good health and CMV-seronegative.

The V call is TRBV10-2, the J call TRBJ2-7; 8 positions agree with TRBD2. Germline CDR1 WSHSY, CDR2 SAAADI. The CDR3 has 13 residues. V shed 4 bases, J shed 1 base, and the junction held 0 bases outside the gene matches. CDR3 in amino acids: CASSAGGSYEQYF. For the CDR3, the DNA is TGCGCCAGCAGTGCGGGGGGGTCCTACGAGCAGTACTTC.

This clone was observed a single time. The CDR3 region is CASSSRISGTDTQYF. In DNA, the CDR3 is TGTGCCAGCAGTTCCCGTATCTCCGGGACAGATACGCAGTATTTT. The gene calls are TRBV28 and TRBJ2-3, with D unresolved. Germline V gives CDR1 MDHEN, CDR2 SYDVKM. Trimming shortened V by 4 bases and J by 3 bases, and 14 bases separated the two germline ends. The CDR3 has 15 amino acids.

This clone was seen only once. V and J are TRBV28 and TRBJ2-3; D not resolved. The CDR3 runs to 14 residues. Trimming left V 5 bases short and J 3 bases short, with 12 bases between. Per germline, CDR1 MDHEN and CDR2 SYDVKM. The CDR3 DNA sequence: TGTGCCAGCAGTCCCCAGCGAAAAACAGATACGCAGTATTTT. As protein: CASSPQRKTDTQYF.

This chain links TRBV4-2 with TRBJ2-5; 7 nucleotides match TRBD2. Trimming took 2 bases from V and 5 from J; bases not matched to a gene: 5. Germline CDR1 reads LGHNA; CDR2 reads YNFKEQ. The CDR3 has 14 amino acids. CDR3 residues: CASSQYRTSETQYF. The CDR3 bases are TGTGCCAGCAGCCAATACCGGACTAGTGAGACCCAGTACTTC.

The chain recombines TRBV2 with TRBJ2-2, with TRBD2 identical over 9 bases. Germline V CDR1 and CDR2: SNHLY, FYNNEI. Trimming at V came to 3 bases and at J to 7 bases, leaving 12 bases not matched to a gene. This CDR3 region has 17 residues. For the CDR3, the DNA is TGTGCCAGCAGTGAGGGTCGGCGGGGGGGCCTCGGCGGGGAGCTGTTTTTT. It encodes CASSEGRRGGLGGELFF.

V and J are TRBV30 and TRBJ1-2; D may be TRBD1 (5 bases). With 5 bases removed from V and 8 bases from J, the gap between germline ends came to 21 bases. In germline, CDR1 is GTSNPN, CDR2 SVGIG (reference sequence). The CDR3 totals 14 residues. This chain's CDR3 is CAWDPEGRERGYTF. The DNA of the CDR3 is TGTGCCTGGGATCCGGAGGGCAGGGAAAGAGGCTACACCTTC.

The chain combines TRBV5-1 with TRBJ1-2; TRBD1 matches 11 bases. The CDR3 covers 14 residues. Germline V gene lookup returns CDR1 SGHRS and CDR2 YFSETQ. Trimming cost V 4 bases and J 7 bases; bases outside gene matches: 6. The chain's CDR3 is CASSDGQGAGGYTF. DNA for the CDR3: TGCGCCAGCAGCGACGGACAGGGGGCAGGTGGCTACACCTTC.

The V and J genes are TRBV10-3 and TRBJ1-1; D not certain. The V and J ends lost 2 bases and 4 bases respectively, with 17 bases between them. CDR3 length: 16 residues. In germline, CDR1 is ENHRY, CDR2 SYGVKD. The chain's CDR3 is CAISEGRGRDFTEAFF. The CDR3 DNA sequence: TGTGCCATCAGTGAGGGGAGAGGGAGGGATTTCACTGAAGCTTTCTTT.

Here the CDR3 DNA reads TGTGCCAGCAGTGAAGCCCGCCGGACAGGGAACACTGAAGCTTTCTTT. This sequence encodes CASSEARRTGNTEAFF. This chain joins TRBV2 and TRBJ1-1; 7 positions match TRBD1. The CDR3 runs 16 residues. The V gene end was trimmed by 0 bases and the J gene end by 1 base; junction bases not matched to a gene: 5. Germline values: CDR1 SNHLY, CDR2 FYNNEI.

The chain employs TRBV21-1 and TRBJ2-5; the D segment call TRBD2 is taken from the table without a DNA check. TRBV21-1 is a documented pseudogene. The CDR3 has 13 amino acids. CDR3 residues: CAGRLAPQETQYF. In DNA, the CDR3 is TGTGCCGGGCGACTAGCGCCTCAAGAGACCCAGTACTTC.

This clone has just one count. The chain is built from TRBV7-9 and TRBJ1-6, with a tentative D call TRBD1 (5 bases). Germline V gene data show CDR1 as SEHNR and CDR2 as FQNEAQ (reference sequence). This CDR3 has 15 residues. Between the trimmed V and J ends, which lost 4 bases and 7 bases, there was a span of 14 bases. In DNA, the CDR3 is TGTGCCAGCAGCTGGGGTGGGGCCAGAAATTCACCCCTCCACTTT. Amino acid sequence: CASSWGGARNSPLHF.

V gene TRBV15 combines with J gene TRBJ2-5; 12 nucleotides line up with TRBD1. CDR1 is LNHNV, CDR2 YYDKDF, per germline (reference sequence). The CDR3 spans 17 residues. V lost 3 bases and J lost 11; bases outside the gene matches: 16. The CDR3 region is CATSRSGLGQGAREQYF. In nucleotides, the CDR3 is TGTGCCACCAGCAGGTCAGGGTTGGGACAGGGGGCGCGGGAGCAGTACTTC.

This chain connects TRBV19 to TRBJ1-1, with TRBD1 matching over 7 bases. Unmatched junction bases numbered 6, after V lost 1 base and J lost 1 base. The CDR3 length is 16 residues. Germline V lookup: CDR1 LNHDA, CDR2 SQIVND (reference sequence). For the CDR3, the DNA is TGTGCCAGTAGTATAGGGGGGACAGCTTCGAACACTGAAGCTTTCTTT. Residues: CASSIGGTASNTEAFF.

The rearrangement links TRBV5-1 to TRBJ2-1; no definite D call. The V end was cut by 0 bases, the J end by 7 bases, with 5 bases between. The germline gives CDR1 SGHRS, CDR2 YFSETQ. The CDR3 has 12 amino acids. The chain's CDR3 is CASSLGRNEQFF. In DNA form, the CDR3 reads TGCGCCAGCAGCTTGGGGCGGAATGAGCAGTTCTTC.

The count of this clone is one. This chain uses TRBV5-1 with TRBJ1-2; no firm D call. V lost 2 bases and J 7 bases, leaving 18 bases between the germline ends. Germline CDR1 and CDR2: SGHRS and YFSETQ. The CDR3 has 15 residues. CDR3 protein: CASSFGPDLGSGYTF. The CDR3 DNA reads TGCGCCAGCAGCTTCGGCCCAGATTTGGGGAGTGGCTACACCTTC.

The V and J genes are TRBV11-2 and TRBJ1-1; a weak D match, TRBD1 (5 bases). CDR1 SGHAT and CDR2 FQNNGV come from the germline V gene. With 0 bases removed from V and 1 base from J, the gap between germline ends came to 12 bases. This CDR3 is built from 16 residues. This chain's CDR3 is CASSLDGGRANTEAFF. The CDR3, as DNA: TGTGCCAGCAGCTTAGATGGCGGCAGGGCGAACACTGAAGCTTTCTTT. The full variable domain, completed using reference TRBV11-2 and TRBJ1-1, is EAGVAQSPRYKIIEKRQSVAFWCNPISGHATLYWYQQILGQGPKLLIQFQNNGVVDDSQLPKDRFSAERLKGVDSTLKIQPAKLEDSAVYLCASSLDGGRANTEAFFGQGTRLTVV.

V and J are TRBV28 and TRBJ2-3, with 7 bases identical to TRBD2. CDR3 length: 13 amino acids. Germline V lookup: CDR1 MDHEN, CDR2 SYDVKM. V lost 3 bases to trimming and J lost 3 bases; unmatched junction nucleotides: 0. The DNA for the CDR3 is TGTGCCAGCAGTTTGGGGGGGACAGATACGCAGTATTTT. This encodes CASSLGGTDTQYF.

The chain couples TRBV4-2 to TRBJ2-5; 8 positions match TRBD2. From germline, CDR1 is LGHNA and CDR2 YNFKEQ. There are 17 residues in the CDR3. V lost 1 base to trimming and J lost 7 bases; unmatched junction nucleotides: 14. The CDR3: CASSQGTGAGGLGTQYF. The CDR3, as DNA: TGTGCCAGCAGCCAAGGGACCGGGGCGGGGGGACTCGGGACCCAGTACTTC.

This rearrangement joins TRBV7-9 to TRBJ2-7, with D hard to call. The V end was cut by 5 bases, the J end by 3 bases, with 14 bases between. Germline V lookup: CDR1 SEHNR, CDR2 FQNEAQ (reference sequence). This CDR3 is built from 14 residues. The CDR3 DNA reads TGTGCCAGCAGCCCACCCAAAAAGAGCTACGAGCAGTACTTC. Protein: CASSPPKKSYEQYF.

This clone has only a few counts. J is TRBJ2-6 and V is TRBV28, with D uncertain. V lost 3 bases, J lost 0 bases, and 9 bases lay in between. There are 16 residues in the CDR3. Germline V gene lookup returns CDR1 MDHEN and CDR2 SYDVKM. CDR3 nucleotides: TGTGCCAGCAGTTTCCCAACATCCTCTGGGGCCAACGTCCTGACTTTC. Its protein is CASSFPTSSGANVLTF. The entire variable domain, with the rest obtained from reference TRBV28 and TRBJ2-6, is as follows: DVKVTQSSRYLVKRTGEKVFLECVQDMDHENMFWYRQDPGLGLRLIYFSYDVKMKEKGDIPEGYSVSREKKERFSLILESASTNQTSMYLCASSFPTSSGANVLTFGAGSRLTVL.

The chain uses TRBV9 and TRBJ2-5; D remains unclear. The V end lost 3 bases, the J end lost 5 bases, and 11 bases lay between the germline ends. Germline values: CDR1 SGDLS, CDR2 YYNGEE. This CDR3 is 13 amino acids long. This CDR3 reads CASSGDLRETQYF. The CDR3 region has the DNA TGTGCCAGCAGCGGAGACCTCAGGGAGACCCAGTACTTC.

The gene calls are TRBV5-1 and TRBJ1-4, with a possible D match to TRBD1 (5 bases). Trimming stripped 0 bases from V and 8 bases from J, with 17 bases between. The CDR3 has 16 amino acids. Germline V gene sequence: CDR1 SGHRS, CDR2 YFSETQ. CDR3 sequence reads: CASSLGPDSHGEKLFF. CDR3 sequence (DNA): TGCGCCAGCAGCTTGGGGCCCGACAGTCACGGCGAAAAACTGTTTTTT.

This chain uses TRBV7-6 with TRBJ1-5; unclear D gene. Per the germline V gene, CDR1 is SGHVS and CDR2 is FNYEAQ. The CDR3 contains 14 residues. The V end was cut by 2 bases, the J end by 4 bases, with 9 bases between. The CDR3 sequence is CASSLFRGNQPQHF. CDR3 sequence (DNA): TGTGCCAGCAGCTTATTTCGGGGTAATCAGCCCCAGCATTTT.

This clone has a handful of counts. The chain recombines TRBV19 with TRBJ2-3, with a possible D match to TRBD1 (5 bases). The CDR3 totals 13 residues. Trimming took 3 bases from V and 3 from J, leaving 7 bases between them. Germline CDR1 and CDR2: LNHDA and SQIVND (reference sequence). The CDR3: CASSIAGTDTQYF. The CDR3 bases are TGTGCCAGTAGTATTGCAGGGACAGATACGCAGTATTTT.